This T cell receptor beta chain emerged from a study of blood T cell repertoires in COVID-19. About the study: Acute-phase and convalescent COVID-19 samples originated in the United States, Italy and Spain. PBMCs, B-cell-depleted T cells, or T cells were the source of the cDNA or gDNA that made up the material.

The CDR3 totals 15 residues. Germline V gives CDR1 MNHEY, CDR2 SMNVEV (reference sequence). V was pared by 7 bases and J by 5 bases, with 10 bases of the junction left unmatched. Sequenced by immunoSEQ multiplex PCR; TCRdb stores in-frame clones only, minus some. This sample carries about 75,000 clones, around 67% of them seen once, and the ten largest clones take just over 2.5%. The chain links TRBV27 to TRBJ1-4; 7 nucleotides align to TRBD1. The clonotype was recovered from a human donor with acute or convalescent COVID-19. The donor label of this sample is uncertain. The sample was peripheral blood. The CDR3 spells CASKPGQAINEKLFF. The CDR3 coding sequence is TGTGCCAGCAAGCCCGGACAGGCAATAAATGAAAAACTGTTTTTT.